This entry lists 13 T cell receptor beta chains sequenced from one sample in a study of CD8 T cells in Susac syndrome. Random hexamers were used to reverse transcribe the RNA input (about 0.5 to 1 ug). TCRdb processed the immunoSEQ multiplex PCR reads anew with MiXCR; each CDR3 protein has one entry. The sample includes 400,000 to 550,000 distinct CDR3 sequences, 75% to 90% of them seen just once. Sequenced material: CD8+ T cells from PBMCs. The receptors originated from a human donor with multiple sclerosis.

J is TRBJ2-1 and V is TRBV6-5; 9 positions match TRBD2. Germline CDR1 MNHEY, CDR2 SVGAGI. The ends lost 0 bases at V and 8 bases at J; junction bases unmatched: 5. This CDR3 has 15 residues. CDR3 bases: TGTGCCAGCAGTTACTCGGGACTAGCATACGATGAGCAGTTCTTC. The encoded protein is CASSYSGLAYDEQFF.

The CDR3 coding sequence is TGTGCCAGCAGAAACCGGACAGGGCGTCTCAAGGCTGAAGCTTTCTTT. It translates to CASRNRTGRLKAEAFF. V usage is TRBV6-2 or TRBV6-3 and J usage is TRBJ1-1; 8 bases are a match to TRBD1. With 6 bases clipped from V and 6 bases from J, the junction kept 15 bases outside the gene matches. Germline CDR1 MNHEY, CDR2 SVGEGT. This CDR3 is built from 16 residues.

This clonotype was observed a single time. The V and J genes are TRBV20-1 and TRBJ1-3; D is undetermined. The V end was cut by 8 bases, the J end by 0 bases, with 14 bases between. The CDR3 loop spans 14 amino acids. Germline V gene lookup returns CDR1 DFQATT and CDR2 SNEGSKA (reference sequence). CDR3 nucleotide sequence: TGCAGTCCCCTTGGCAGGAGCTCTGGAAACACCATATATTTT. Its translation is CSPLGRSSGNTIYF.

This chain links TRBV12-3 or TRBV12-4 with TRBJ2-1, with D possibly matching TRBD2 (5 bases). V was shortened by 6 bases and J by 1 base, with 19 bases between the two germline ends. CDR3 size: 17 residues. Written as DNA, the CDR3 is TGTGCCAGCAGCCCTCGGTTGGGAGAGGAATCCTACAATGAGCAGTTCTTC. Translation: CASSPRLGEESYNEQFF.

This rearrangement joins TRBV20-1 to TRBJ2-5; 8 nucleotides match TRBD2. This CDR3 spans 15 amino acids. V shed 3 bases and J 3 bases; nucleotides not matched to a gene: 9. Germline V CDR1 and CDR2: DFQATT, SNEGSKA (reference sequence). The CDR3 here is CSASSGREGEETQYF. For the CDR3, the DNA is TGCAGTGCTAGCTCGGGACGGGAGGGTGAAGAGACCCAGTACTTC.

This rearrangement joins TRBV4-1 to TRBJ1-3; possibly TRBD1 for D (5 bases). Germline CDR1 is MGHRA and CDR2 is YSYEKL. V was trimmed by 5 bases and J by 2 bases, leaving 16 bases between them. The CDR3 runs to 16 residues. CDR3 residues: CASSVHRTRTGNTIYF. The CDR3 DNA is TGCGCCAGCAGCGTCCACAGGACTCGTACTGGAAACACCATATATTTT.

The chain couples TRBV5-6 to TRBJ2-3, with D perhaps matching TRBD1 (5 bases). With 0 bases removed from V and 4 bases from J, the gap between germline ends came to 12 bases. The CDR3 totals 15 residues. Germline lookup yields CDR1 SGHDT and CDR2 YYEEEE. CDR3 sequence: CASSLGRVVADTQYF. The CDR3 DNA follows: TGTGCCAGCAGCTTGGGCAGGGTTGTGGCAGATACGCAGTATTTT.

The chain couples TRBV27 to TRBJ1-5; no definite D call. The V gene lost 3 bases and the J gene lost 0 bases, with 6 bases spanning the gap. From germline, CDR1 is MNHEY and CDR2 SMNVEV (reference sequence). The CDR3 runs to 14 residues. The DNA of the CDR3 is TGTGCCAGCAGTTTTGTAGGTAGCAATCAGCCCCAGCATTTT. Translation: CASSFVGSNQPQHF.

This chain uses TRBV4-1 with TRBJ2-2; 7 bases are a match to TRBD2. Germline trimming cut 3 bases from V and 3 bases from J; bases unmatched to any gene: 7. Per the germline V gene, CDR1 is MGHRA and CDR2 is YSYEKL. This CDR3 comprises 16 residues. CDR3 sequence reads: CASSQGRLAHTGELFF. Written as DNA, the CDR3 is TGCGCCAGCAGCCAGGGCCGACTAGCCCACACCGGGGAGCTGTTTTTT.

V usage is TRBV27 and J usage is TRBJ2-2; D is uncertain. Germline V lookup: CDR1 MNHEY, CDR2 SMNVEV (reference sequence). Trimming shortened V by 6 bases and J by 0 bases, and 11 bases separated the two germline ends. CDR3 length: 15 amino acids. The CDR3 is CASRLIGSNTGELFF. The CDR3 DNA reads TGTGCCAGCAGACTCATCGGGTCGAACACCGGGGAGCTGTTTTTT.

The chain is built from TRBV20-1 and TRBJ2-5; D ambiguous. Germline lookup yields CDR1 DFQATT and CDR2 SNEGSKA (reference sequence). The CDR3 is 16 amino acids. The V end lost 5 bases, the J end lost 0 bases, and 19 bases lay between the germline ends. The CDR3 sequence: CSASIKERRYQETQYF. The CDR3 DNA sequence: TGCAGTGCTTCCATAAAAGAGAGGCGGTACCAAGAGACCCAGTACTTC.

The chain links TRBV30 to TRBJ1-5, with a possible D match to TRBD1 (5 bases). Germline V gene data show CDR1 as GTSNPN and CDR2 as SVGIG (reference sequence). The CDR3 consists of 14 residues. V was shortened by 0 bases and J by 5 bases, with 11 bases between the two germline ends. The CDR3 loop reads CAWSVRGTHQPQHF. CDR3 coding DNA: TGTGCCTGGAGTGTACGGGGGACGCATCAGCCCCAGCATTTT.

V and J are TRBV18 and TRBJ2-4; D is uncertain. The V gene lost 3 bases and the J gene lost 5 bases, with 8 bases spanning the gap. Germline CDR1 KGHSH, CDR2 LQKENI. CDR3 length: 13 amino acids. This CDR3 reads CASSPRTENIQYF. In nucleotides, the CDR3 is TGTGCCAGCTCACCCCGGACGGAAAACATTCAGTACTTC. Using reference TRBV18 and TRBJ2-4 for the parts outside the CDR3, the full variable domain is NAGVMQNPRHLVRRRGQEARLRCSPMKGHSHVYWYRQLPEEGLKFMVYLQKENIIDESGMPKERFSAEFPKEGPSILRIQQVVRGDSAAYFCASSPRTENIQYFGAGTRLSVL.